The next 26 T cell receptor beta chains were all read from a single sample in a study of response to subunit inactivated influenza vaccine. MiXCR, run by TCRdb on the RT-PCR reads, gives a single entry per CDR3 protein. In the table there are hundreds of thousands of distinct CDR3 sequences, approximately 18% of which are singletons. Material: PBMCs from blood, obtained about 5 days after vaccination. The receptors here all came from a man in his fifties or sixties who received an inactivated influenza vaccine.

This sequence joins TRBV12-3 or TRBV12-4 and TRBJ1-1; D not certain. The CDR3 covers 14 residues. V was clipped by 4 bases and J by 3 bases, with 12 bases between them. DNA of the CDR3: TGTGCCAGCAGTTCATCCCGGAGCTACACTGAAGCTTTCTTT. Protein sequence: CASSSSRSYTEAFF.

This clonotype has more than one count but fewer than ten. The chain uses TRBV7-2 and TRBJ2-7; D remains ambiguous. The CDR3 length is 12 residues. CDR1 SGHTA and CDR2 FQGNSA come from the germline V gene. Trimming stripped 2 bases from V and 6 bases from J, with 8 bases between. The chain's CDR3 is CASSLLGIEQYF. The CDR3 region has the DNA TGTGCCAGCAGCTTACTTGGGATCGAGCAGTACTTC.

The chain uses TRBV6-5 and TRBJ2-2; D gene uncertain. CDR1 is MNHEY, CDR2 SVGAGI, per germline. This CDR3 has 12 residues. Deletions cut 2 bases from V and 8 bases from J, with 6 bases between. The CDR3 nucleotides read TGTGCCAGCAGTTACGTCCGGGGGGAGCTGTTTTTT. Translation: CASSYVRGELFF.

V is TRBV7-2 and J is TRBJ2-7; D unclear. This CDR3 has 13 residues. Deletions cut 5 bases from V and 3 bases from J, with 11 bases between. From germline, CDR1 is SGHTA and CDR2 FQGNSA. The CDR3 reads CASSPKLGYEQYF. The CDR3 nucleotides read TGTGCCAGCAGCCCAAAATTGGGCTACGAGCAGTACTTC. Supplemented by reference TRBV7-2 and TRBJ2-7, the full variable domain reads GAGVSQSPSNKVTEKGKDVELRCDPISGHTALYWYRQSLGQGLEFLIYFQGNSAPDKSGLPSDRFSAERTGGSVSTLTIQRTQQEDSAVYLCASSPKLGYEQYFGPGTRLTVT.

The J gene is TRBJ2-4, the V gene TRBV30; either TRBD1 or TRBD2 may supply D (5 bases each). V was pared by 2 bases and J by 1 base, with 6 bases between. Germline V CDR1 and CDR2: GTSNPN, SVGIG (reference sequence). The CDR3 totals 13 residues. The CDR3 is CAWSRDAKNIQYF. Here the CDR3 DNA reads TGTGCCTGGAGTCGGGACGCCAAAAACATTCAGTACTTC. The whole variable domain, filled in from reference TRBV30 and TRBJ2-4, reads SQTIHQWPATLVQPVGSPLSLECTVEGTSNPNLYWYRQAAGRGLQLLFYSVGIGQISSEVPQNLSASRPQDRQFILSSKKLLLSDSGFYLCAWSRDAKNIQYFGAGTRLSVL.

This clonotype was observed a handful of times. This sequence joins TRBV6-1 and TRBJ1-1, with TRBD1 as a possible D gene (5 bases). Trimming shortened V by 6 bases and J by 4 bases, and 15 bases separated the two germline ends. This CDR3 comprises 14 residues. The germline gives CDR1 MNHNS, CDR2 SASEGT. CDR3 sequence reads: CASRAPGTGTEAFF. DNA for the CDR3: TGTGCCAGCAGGGCCCCAGGGACTGGCACTGAAGCTTTCTTT.

The CDR3 DNA reads TGTGCCATCAAGGGTGGTAGGGAGGCACCCCTCCACTTT. Its translation: CAIKGGREAPLHF. This chain joins TRBV10-3 and TRBJ1-6, with D unclear. Deletions cut 7 bases from V and 11 bases from J, with 15 bases between. CDR3 length: 13 residues. The V gene's germline CDR1 is ENHRY and CDR2 SYGVKD.

This clonotype was seen more than once but under ten times. The V gene is TRBV6-1, the J gene TRBJ2-1; 9 bases agree with TRBD2. Germline values: CDR1 MNHNS, CDR2 SASEGT. This CDR3 comprises 16 residues. V shed 6 bases and J 7 bases; nucleotides not matched to a gene: 13. CDR3: CASSDETSGPLNEQFF. In DNA, the CDR3 is TGTGCCAGCAGCGATGAGACTAGCGGTCCTCTGAATGAGCAGTTCTTC.

The chain carries TRBV4-2 and TRBJ1-5; a weak D match, TRBD1 (5 bases). In germline, CDR1 is LGHNA, CDR2 YNFKEQ. Trimming shortened V by 3 bases and J by 1 base, and 13 bases separated the two germline ends. CDR3 size: 16 residues. The DNA for the CDR3 is TGTGCCAGCAGCCACCAAATGAGGGGAAGCAATCAGCCCCAGCATTTT. Amino acids: CASSHQMRGSNQPQHF.

The chain combines TRBV4-1 with TRBJ2-7, with D unclear. Germline lookup yields CDR1 MGHRA and CDR2 YSYEKL. V was pared by 1 base and J by 2 bases, with 9 bases between. CDR3 length: 14 residues. CDR3 in DNA: TGCGCCAGCAGCCAAGGGGTGCGGACCTACGAGCAGTACTTC. Translation: CASSQGVRTYEQYF.

The V and J genes are TRBV6-1 and TRBJ1-5; TRBD1 is a possible D gene (5 bases). Deletions cut 7 bases from V and 4 bases from J, with 17 bases between. CDR1 MNHNS and CDR2 SASEGT come from the germline V gene. The length of the CDR3 is 15 residues. The CDR3 nucleotides are TGTGCCAGCACCGCCGGGGCCGAACGAAATCAGCCCCAGCATTTT. It is translated as CASTAGAERNQPQHF.

The CDR3 DNA sequence: TGTGCCAGCAGTGCGCTAGCGGGGGGGGTGTACAATGAGCAGTTCTTC. This encodes CASSALAGGVYNEQFF. The chain joins TRBV2 to TRBJ2-1; 12 nucleotides line up with TRBD2. Germline trimming cut 4 bases from V and 4 bases from J; bases unmatched to any gene: 5. Looked up from germline, CDR1 is SNHLY and CDR2 is FYNNEI. The CDR3 spans 16 residues.

This clonotype was seen ten or more times. The junction shows a germline mismatch at one end, possibly a read error. The chain couples TRBV6-2 or TRBV6-3 to TRBJ2-7; 8 positions match TRBD1. Germline assignment: CDR1 MNHEY and CDR2 SVGEGT. This CDR3 spans 12 amino acids. In nucleotides, the CDR3 is TGTGCCAGCAGTGACCCATGGACAGGGTGTGACTTC. It is translated as CASSDPWTGCDF.

This clonotype showed up just a few times. The chain combines TRBV20-1 with TRBJ2-7; the D is unclear. The CDR3 consists of 13 residues. The V gene's germline CDR1 is DFQATT and CDR2 SNEGSKA (reference sequence). V lost 8 bases and J 2 bases, leaving 16 bases between the germline ends. The CDR3 loop reads CSRKIPWAYEQYF. CDR3 DNA sequence: TGCAGTCGCAAGATCCCATGGGCCTACGAGCAGTACTTC.

This clonotype has more than one count but fewer than ten. The chain recombines TRBV4-3 with TRBJ1-2; 10 bases line up with TRBD1. Germline CDR1 is LGHNA and CDR2 is YSLEER. The CDR3 sequence is 17 residues long. With 0 bases clipped from V and 7 bases from J, the junction kept 11 bases outside the gene matches. DNA for the CDR3: TGCGCCAGCAGCCAAGATTACCAGGGACAGGGGAGCGGTGGCTACACCTTC. Protein product: CASSQDYQGQGSGGYTF.

This clonotype was detected only a few times. The rearrangement joins TRBV11-2 to TRBJ2-2, with D maybe TRBD2 (6 bases). The CDR3 length is 17 residues. From germline, CDR1 is SGHAT and CDR2 FQNNGV. V was clipped by 0 bases and J by 4 bases, with 15 bases between them. The CDR3 coding sequence is TGTGCCAGCAGCTTAGACTTTCAGGGCGGGATCACCGGGGAGCTGTTTTTT. Residues: CASSLDFQGGITGELFF.

This clonotype was observed a handful of times. The V and J genes are TRBV10-3 and TRBJ2-7; 8 bases match TRBD2. CDR1 is ENHRY, CDR2 SYGVKD, per germline. CDR3 length: 16 amino acids. Unmatched junction bases numbered 22, after V lost 11 bases and J lost 7 bases. CDR3 sequence reads: CAFGRGAGATLGEQYF. The CDR3 DNA reads as TGTGCCTTTGGCCGGGGAGCGGGAGCCACTTTAGGAGAGCAGTACTTC.

This clonotype was counted between two and nine times. This chain uses TRBV4-2 with TRBJ2-7, with 14 bases matching TRBD2. The CDR3 sequence is 17 residues long. Trimming cost V 4 bases and J 7 bases; bases outside gene matches: 12. The germline gives CDR1 LGHNA, CDR2 YNFKEQ. In nucleotides, the CDR3 is TGTGCCAGCAGCCCCCGACTAGCGGGAGGGCCACTTGGGGAGCAGTACTTC. Protein product: CASSPRLAGGPLGEQYF.

This clonotype was detected a few times. The chain joins TRBV20-1 to TRBJ2-1; 9 bases agree with TRBD1. Germline loops: CDR1 DFQATT, CDR2 SNEGSKA (reference sequence). This CDR3 comprises 16 residues. The V gene end was trimmed by 4 bases and the J gene end by 2 bases; junction bases not matched to a gene: 9. CDR3 sequence (DNA): TGCAGTGCTACCCGACGGACAGGGGATGCCTACAATGAGCAGTTCTTC. Its translation is CSATRRTGDAYNEQFF.

This clonotype was detected only a few times. The chain couples TRBV29-1 to TRBJ2-6, with D possibly being TRBD1 (5 bases). The germline gives CDR1 SQVTM, CDR2 ANQGSEA. The CDR3 runs to 15 residues. The V and J ends lost 4 bases and 0 bases respectively, with 10 bases between them. CDR3 loop: CSVVTVPSGANVLTF. The CDR3 DNA sequence: TGCAGCGTTGTGACAGTCCCCTCTGGGGCCAACGTCCTGACTTTC.

The chain carries TRBV2 and TRBJ2-1, with TRBD2 matching over 11 bases. The CDR3 has 15 amino acids. V shed 0 bases and J 14 bases; nucleotides not matched to a gene: 9. In germline, CDR1 is SNHLY, CDR2 FYNNEI. The CDR3 DNA reads TGTGCCAGCAGTGAAGCAAGTAGCGGGAGGGGGGAGGAGTTCTTC. Translation: CASSEASSGRGEEFF.

There are a few counts of this clonotype. The V call is TRBV5-1, the J call TRBJ2-1; no firm D call. The CDR3 is 15 residues long. Germline loops: CDR1 SGHRS, CDR2 YFSETQ. Deletions cut 5 bases from V and 1 base from J, with 13 bases between. CDR3 coding DNA: TGCGCCAGCAGGCTCTGGACCTCATCCTACAATGAGCAGTTCTTC. This sequence encodes CASRLWTSSYNEQFF.

In its sample, this clonotype was seen many times. The genes are TRBV20-1 and TRBJ2-7; TRBD2 matches 11 bases. The junction had 8 bases not matched to a gene; V was cut back by 2 bases and J by 2 bases. This CDR3 is 16 amino acids long. CDR1 DFQATT and CDR2 SNEGSKA come from the germline V gene (reference sequence). CDR3: CSARRPGLAVTYEQYF. CDR3 DNA: TGCAGTGCTAGACGACCGGGACTAGCGGTGACCTACGAGCAGTACTTC.

The V call is TRBV5-6, the J call TRBJ2-7; TRBD2 agrees at 9 bases. The CDR3 is made up of 13 amino acids. J lost 6 bases, V lost 7 bases, and 8 bases had no gene match. Germline assignment: CDR1 SGHDT and CDR2 YYEEEE. The CDR3 DNA reads TGTGCCAGCTTGGGTAGCGGGAGTCTCGAGCAGTACTTC. This translates into CASLGSGSLEQYF.

There are a few counts of this clonotype. The V and J genes are TRBV28 and TRBJ2-3; TRBD1 or TRBD2 may be the D gene (6 bases each). This CDR3 comprises 14 residues. The V and J ends lost 3 bases and 5 bases respectively, with 12 bases between them. Looked up from germline, CDR1 is MDHEN and CDR2 is SYDVKM. The CDR3 reads CASSFRGPGDTQYF. CDR3 nucleotide sequence: TGTGCCAGCAGTTTCCGGGGGCCTGGAGATACGCAGTATTTT.

This clonotype occurred many times. This chain joins TRBV7-2 and TRBJ2-3; TRBD2 aligns across 9 bases. This CDR3 region has 15 residues. Germline assignment: CDR1 SGHTA and CDR2 FQGNSA. J lost 10 bases, V lost 5 bases, and 13 bases had no gene match. The CDR3 sequence is CASSGSGGSSFAQYF. In DNA form, the CDR3 reads TGTGCCAGCAGCGGCAGCGGGGGGAGTTCATTCGCGCAGTATTTT.